What follows is one TCR beta chain and its context. Primers: 60 Vbeta forward and 13 Jbeta reverse. Some clones are missing from TCRdb's copy, which holds only in-frame ones; the method was immunoSEQ multiplex PCR. The top ten hold around 4% of the sample, which has approximately 120,000 clones, approximately 80% seen once. This entry comes from a study of cytomegalovirus exposure and HLA in healthy donors. Germline loops: CDR1 SGDLS, CDR2 YYNGEE. The V segment lost 3 bases and the J segment 0 bases; nucleotides outside the gene matches: 2. The CDR3 totals 15 residues. The source is a man aged 35-49 years in good health and CMV-seronegative. The chain recombines TRBV9 with TRBJ2-3; TRBD1 matches 9 bases. The sample taken for sequencing was PBMCs. CDR3 loop: CASSGTGASTDTQYF. The CDR3 coding sequence is TGTGCCAGCAGCGGGACAGGGGCTAGCACAGATACGCAGTATTTT.